Presented here are 19 T cell receptor beta chains from one specimen sequenced in a study of blood T cell repertoires in COVID-19. Assay used: immunoSEQ multiplex PCR; TCRdb lists only in-frame clones, some missing. The sample has around 200,000 clones, 85% to 90% seen once; the top ten hold 1.2%. Sequenced material: PBMCs or T cells enriched from blood (not recorded which). The origin of the receptors is a man between 25 and 39 years old who had recovered from COVID-19.

V is TRBV9 and J is TRBJ2-1; 7 positions match TRBD2. V was clipped by 0 bases and J by 8 bases; unmatched bases: 8. The germline CDR1 and CDR2 sequences are SGDLS and YYNGEE. CDR3 length: 15 amino acids. The CDR3: CASSVEAGRGYEQFF. The CDR3 DNA reads as TGTGCCAGCAGCGTAGAAGCGGGGCGAGGGTATGAGCAGTTCTTC.

The genes are TRBV9 and TRBJ1-3; TRBD1 matches at 11 bases. The V gene's germline CDR1 is SGDLS and CDR2 YYNGEE. This CDR3 is 19 amino acids long. V lost 4 bases to trimming and J lost 0 bases; unmatched junction nucleotides: 12. CDR3 in amino acids: CASSLGDRGSFNSGNTIYF. DNA for the CDR3: TGTGCCAGCAGCCTGGGGGACAGGGGGAGTTTTAACTCTGGAAACACCATATATTTT.

V usage is TRBV12-3 or TRBV12-4 and J usage is TRBJ2-2; 10 bases match TRBD1. V dropped 10 bases and J dropped 5; count of bases not matched to a gene: 4. This CDR3 is built from 13 residues. The CDR3 here is CATGTGATGELFF. In DNA form, the CDR3 reads TGTGCCACCGGGACAGGGGCGACCGGGGAGCTGTTTTTT.

The rearrangement uses TRBV29-1 and TRBJ2-7; tentatively, D is TRBD2 (6 bases). The CDR3 consists of 13 residues. V lost 1 base and J lost 3, with 10 bases in between. Germline CDR1 reads SQVTM; CDR2 reads ANQGSEA. CDR3 coding DNA: TGCAGCGTTGAAGGCCAGGGACTCTACGAGCAGTACTTC. Protein product: CSVEGQGLYEQYF.

The chain employs TRBV6-5 and TRBJ2-7; 8 bases line up with TRBD2. J was trimmed by 7 bases and V by 4 bases; bases with no gene match: 6. The germline CDR1 and CDR2 sequences are MNHEY and SVGAGI. The length of the CDR3 is 13 residues. The CDR3 region has the DNA TGTGCCAGCAGTTCACCCTCGGGGGGGGAGCAGTACTTC. Its protein is CASSSPSGGEQYF.

The CDR3 reads CASSPQGYSNQPQHF. The CDR3 DNA sequence: TGTGCCAGCAGTCCACAGGGTTATAGCAATCAGCCCCAGCATTTT. This sequence joins TRBV7-8 and TRBJ1-5; the D gene is possibly TRBD1 (6 bases). CDR3 length equals 15 residues. Trimming left V 6 bases short and J 0 bases short, with 12 bases between. Germline assignment: CDR1 SGHVS and CDR2 FQNEAQ.

V is TRBV7-2 and J is TRBJ2-1; tentatively, D is TRBD2 (8 bases). CDR1 is SGHTA and CDR2 is FQGNSA in the germline V gene. The CDR3 runs 15 residues. V lost 3 bases, J lost 10 bases, and 19 bases lay in between. The CDR3 protein is CASSLGGLGGAEQFF. For the CDR3, the DNA is TGTGCCAGCAGCTTGGGGGGACTAGGGGGCGCGGAGCAGTTCTTC.

The V gene is TRBV18, the J gene TRBJ1-1; D gene ambiguous. The length of the CDR3 is 12 residues. Germline CDR1 and CDR2: KGHSH and LQKENI. The V and J ends lost 5 bases and 4 bases respectively, with 8 bases between them. The CDR3 nucleotides are TGTGCCAGCTCAAGCGGACGCACTGAAGCTTTCTTT. It codes for CASSSGRTEAFF. Together with reference TRBV18 and TRBJ1-1, the CDR3 gives the full variable domain: NAGVMQNPRHLVRRRGQEARLRCSPMKGHSHVYWYRQLPEEGLKFMVYLQKENIIDESGMPKERFSAEFPKEGPSILRIQQVVRGDSAAYFCASSSGRTEAFFGQGTRLTVV.

The chain carries TRBV5-1 and TRBJ2-2; D call uncertain. Trimming left V 4 bases short and J 3 bases short, with 4 bases between. The germline CDR1 and CDR2 sequences are SGHRS and YFSETQ. This CDR3 contains 12 residues. The CDR3 region is CASSPYTGELFF. DNA of the CDR3: TGCGCCAGCAGCCCCTACACCGGGGAGCTGTTTTTT. Filled out from reference TRBV5-1 and TRBJ2-2, the complete variable domain reads KAGVTQTPRYLIKTRGQQVTLSCSPISGHRSVSWYQQTPGQGLQFLFEYFSETQRNKGNFPGRFSGRQFSNSRSEMNVSTLELGDSALYLCASSPYTGELFFGEGSRLTVL.

V and J are TRBV6-2 or TRBV6-3 and TRBJ2-1, with 13 bases fitting TRBD2. Germline V gene lookup returns CDR1 MNHEY and CDR2 SVGEGT. Trimming at V came to 0 bases and at J to 6 bases, leaving 5 bases not matched to a gene. This CDR3 is built from 17 residues. The CDR3 is CASSYSPGLAGFNEQFF. In nucleotides, the CDR3 is TGTGCCAGCAGTTACTCCCCGGGACTAGCGGGGTTCAATGAGCAGTTCTTC.

The genes are TRBV30 and TRBJ2-1; 7 nucleotides agree with TRBD1. The germline V gene has CDR1 GTSNPN and CDR2 SVGIG (reference sequence). CDR3 length equals 13 residues. Trimming at V came to 1 base and at J to 3 bases, leaving 0 bases not matched to a gene. The DNA for the CDR3 is TGTGCCTGGAGTGCAGGGGGCTACAATGAGCAGTTCTTC. It yields the protein CAWSAGGYNEQFF.

The DNA of the CDR3 is TGTGCCAGTAGAGTCGGGACAGGAGCCTACGAGCAGTACTTC. Encoded protein: CASRVGTGAYEQYF. The gene calls are TRBV19 and TRBJ2-7, with 8 bases lining up with TRBD1. The CDR3 has 14 residues. After removal of 6 bases from V and 2 bases from J, the junction contained 6 bases not matched to a gene. The germline V gene encodes CDR1 LNHDA and CDR2 SQIVND (reference sequence).

As regards this clone: Other DNA sequences from this sample encode an identical CDR3 as well. The gene calls are TRBV27 and TRBJ1-5; TRBD1 might be the D (5 bases). Germline V gene lookup returns CDR1 MNHEY and CDR2 SMNVEV (reference sequence). V lost 3 bases to trimming and J lost 1 base, with 7 bases between them. The length of the CDR3 is 14 residues. In DNA form, the CDR3 reads TGTGCCAGCAGTTTCCAGGGAAGCAATCAGCCCCAGCATTTT. It is translated as CASSFQGSNQPQHF.

The chain carries TRBV13 and TRBJ2-1; 8 bases map to TRBD1. Germline lookup yields CDR1 PRHDT and CDR2 FYEKMQ (reference sequence). J lost 8 bases, V lost 5 bases, and 8 bases had no gene match. The CDR3 runs to 14 residues. The CDR3 is CASSRGQGTDEQFF. As DNA, the CDR3 is TGTGCCAGCAGCCGAGGACAGGGCACGGATGAGCAGTTCTTC.

This clone was detected once. The CDR3 reads CASSVEATGSGYTF. CDR3 nucleotide sequence: TGTGCCAGCAGCGTAGAGGCAACAGGGAGTGGCTACACCTTC. The rearrangement uses TRBV9 and TRBJ1-2; a possible D gene is TRBD1 (6 bases). Germline assignment: CDR1 SGDLS and CDR2 YYNGEE. V was shortened by 0 bases and J by 7 bases, with 13 bases between the two germline ends. This CDR3 spans 14 amino acids.

The chain couples TRBV30 to TRBJ2-1, with D possibly matching TRBD2 (5 bases). Between the trimmed V and J ends, which lost 7 bases and 7 bases, there was a span of 20 bases. This CDR3 is 14 amino acids long. The germline CDR1 and CDR2 sequences are GTSNPN and SVGIG (reference sequence). CDR3 amino acids: CAFSWRYGGNEQFF. The DNA of the CDR3 is TGTGCCTTCTCCTGGCGGTACGGAGGTAATGAGCAGTTCTTC.

The rearrangement links TRBV15 to TRBJ2-1; 7 positions agree with TRBD2. Germline loops: CDR1 LNHNV, CDR2 YYDKDF (reference sequence). The CDR3 length is 15 residues. Trimming cost V 5 bases and J 5 bases; bases outside gene matches: 9. The CDR3 spells CATSYQAGKDNEQFF. CDR3 sequence (DNA): TGTGCCACCAGCTATCAAGCGGGGAAAGACAATGAGCAGTTCTTC.

The chain combines TRBV3-1 (or the pseudogene TRBV3-2) with TRBJ1-1, with a weak D call TRBD1 (6 bases). The CDR3 length is 16 residues. Germline values: CDR1 LGHDT, CDR2 YNNKEL (reference sequence). V was pared by 4 bases and J by 6 bases, with 21 bases between. The CDR3 loop is CASSLYRDTASAEAFF. The CDR3 DNA is TGTGCCAGCAGCCTTTACCGGGACACGGCCAGCGCTGAAGCTTTCTTT.

There are a few counts of this clone. This chain links TRBV6-5 with TRBJ2-7, with 10 bases that match TRBD1. This CDR3 region has 11 residues. The germline gives CDR1 MNHEY, CDR2 SVGAGI. The J segment lost 9 bases and the V segment lost 8 bases, leaving 4 bases of the junction unmatched. The CDR3 DNA reads as TGTGCCAGCTCCGGGACAGGGGCGCAGTACTTC. This sequence encodes CASSGTGAQYF.